The rows below give T cell receptor beta chains drawn from one sample of a study of low-dose radiotherapy and immunotherapy resistance in tumors. TCRdb called the reads again in MiXCR, with one record for every CDR3 protein. The repertoire holds 80,000 or so distinct CDR3 sequences, with 15% to 20% as singletons. The material was PBMCs, obtained after low-dose radiotherapy plus immunotherapy. Receptor source: a male donor with prostate cancer. The CDR3 runs from the conserved cysteine through the conserved F or W. Fields, in order: clone size, V gene, D gene, J gene, CDR3 protein, CDR3 DNA. A D gene is named only where the DNA matches it firmly. Expanded clones get a size class; other rows say once, few or many, or leave the size out.

>many|TRBV28|TRBD2|TRBJ2-2
CAARTSGRAGDTGELFF
TGTGCCGCTCGGACTAGCGGGAGGGCCGGGGACACCGGGGAGCTGTTTTTT
>many|TRBV7-8|-|TRBJ1-1
CASSRRAFPEAFF
TGTGCCAGCAGCAGACGGGCTTTTCCTGAAGCTTTCTTT
>many|TRBV7-2|TRBD2|TRBJ2-1
CASSTGLAGISNEQFF
TGTGCCAGCAGCACTGGACTAGCGGGAATCTCTAATGAGCAGTTCTTC
>many|TRBV19|TRBD2|TRBJ2-1
CASSKLGSGNYNEQFF
TGTGCCAGTAGCAAGTTGGGTAGCGGGAACTACAATGAGCAGTTCTTC
>many|TRBV7-2|TRBD2|TRBJ2-7
CATTAGGGSSYEQYF
TGTGCCACCACCGCCGGGGGGGGGAGCTCCTACGAGCAGTACTTC
>many|TRBV15|-|TRBJ2-5
CATSRVQETQYF
TGTGCCACCAGCAGAGTACAAGAGACCCAGTACTTC
>many|TRBV20-1|-|TRBJ2-2
CSASQERAGELFF
TGCAGTGCTAGCCAGGAGCGGGCCGGGGAGCTGTTTTTT
>many|TRBV7-2|TRBD1|TRBJ1-5
CASSLRTGGDQPQHF
TGTGCCAGCAGCTTACGGACAGGGGGGGATCAGCCCCAGCATTTT
>many|TRBV5-1|TRBD2|TRBJ2-3
CASSLGGRAVDTQYF
TGCGCCAGCAGCTTGGGAGGGAGGGCCGTAGATACGCAGTATTTT
>medium-sized|TRBV6-2/TRBV6-3|TRBD2|TRBJ2-1
CASSRLVVAGGNNEQFF
TGTGCCAGCAGTCGTCTCGTGGTAGCGGGAGGGAACAATGAGCAGTTCTTC
>-|TRBV12-3/TRBV12-4|-|TRBJ2-5
CASRDRGVGETQYF
TGTGCCAGCAGGGATAGGGGGGTCGGAGAGACCCAGTACTTC
>-|TRBV4-3|-|TRBJ1-1
CASSQDGALGEGVGAFF
TGCGCCAGCAGCCAAGATGGGGCCCTCGGGGAGGGGGTAGGAGCTTTCTTT
>many|TRBV24-1|-|TRBJ2-5
CATRNQDLYQETQYF
TGTGCCACCAGGAACCAAGACCTGTACCAAGAGACCCAGTACTTC
>few|TRBV5-4|-|TRBJ2-7
CASSFGGSYEQYF
TGTGCCAGCAGCTTCGGAGGCTCCTACGAGCAGTACTTC
>many|TRBV12-3/TRBV12-4|TRBD1|TRBJ1-5
CASSPRGGIQPQHF
TGTGCCAGCAGTCCCAGGGGGGGTATTCAGCCCCAGCATTTT
>many|TRBV11-2|-|TRBJ2-2
CASSLEFRAGELFF
TGTGCCAGCAGCTTAGAATTCCGGGCCGGGGAGCTGTTTTTT
>many|TRBV29-1|TRBD2|TRBJ2-7
CSVAGVYEQYF
TGCAGCGTAGCGGGGGTTTACGAGCAGTACTTC
>many|TRBV9|-|TRBJ2-1
CASSVGSGVYNEQFF
TGTGCCAGCAGCGTAGGAAGCGGTGTCTACAATGAGCAGTTCTTC
>-|TRBV12-5|-|TRBJ1-5
CASGTGTDQPQHF
TGTGCTAGTGGTACAGGGACGGACCAGCCCCAGCATTTT
>many|TRBV20-1|TRBD2|TRBJ2-7
CSAKNFGRNDYLADYEQYF
TGCAGTGCCAAGAACTTCGGAAGAAACGACTACCTAGCGGACTACGAGCAGTACTTC
>many|TRBV12-3/TRBV12-4|-|TRBJ2-2
CASRSDYSTGELFF
TGTGCCAGCAGGAGCGACTATTCTACCGGGGAGCTGTTTTTT
>-|TRBV28|TRBD1|TRBJ2-7
CASRGQGVSYEQYF
TGTGCCAGCAGGGGACAGGGGGTCTCCTACGAGCAGTACTTC
>many|TRBV6-5|-|TRBJ2-7
CASSYSSGASYEQYF
TGTGCCAGCAGTTACTCCTCAGGCGCCTCCTACGAGCAGTACTTC
>many|TRBV18|TRBD2|TRBJ2-5
CASSPPGLAGPQETQYF
TGTGCCAGCTCACCACCGGGACTAGCGGGTCCCCAAGAGACCCAGTACTTC
>many|TRBV20-1|TRBD1|TRBJ2-7
CSATPGQSYEQYF
TGCAGTGCTACCCCGGGACAGAGCTACGAGCAGTACTTC
>many|TRBV6-1|-|TRBJ2-3
CASSEALQGDTQYF
TGTGCCAGCAGTGAAGCGCTTCAGGGTGATACGCAGTATTTT
>many|TRBV16|TRBD2|TRBJ2-7
CASSPQTSGYYEQYF
TGTGCCAGCAGCCCCCAGACTAGCGGTTACTACGAGCAGTACTTC
>many|TRBV28|-|TRBJ2-3
CASSLSVLPGSTDTQYF
TGTGCCAGCAGTTTATCGGTCCTGCCTGGAAGCACAGATACGCAGTATTTT
>many|TRBV7-2|-|TRBJ2-3
CASRSSVMGTDTQYF
TGTGCCAGCAGGTCTTCGGTTATGGGCACAGATACGCAGTATTTT
>many|TRBV24-1|-|TRBJ1-2
CATSDEWARHGYTF
TGTGCCACCAGTGATGAGTGGGCCAGGCATGGCTACACCTTC
>many|TRBV18|-|TRBJ1-2
CASSLRGLGGYTF
TGTGCCAGCTCATTGAGAGGTTTAGGAGGCTACACCTTC
>many|TRBV5-4|-|TRBJ2-7
CASSLGELGKSYEQYF
TGTGCCAGCAGCTTGGGCGAGCTAGGGAAGTCCTACGAGCAGTACTTC
>many|TRBV29-1|-|TRBJ2-3
CSVEDRRGSTDTQYF
TGCAGCGTTGAAGATCGAAGGGGTTCCACAGATACGCAGTATTTT
>many|TRBV12-3/TRBV12-4|TRBD2|TRBJ2-1
CASSPSGRGDEQFF
TGTGCCAGCAGCCCTAGCGGGAGGGGTGATGAGCAGTTCTTC
>many|TRBV7-9|TRBD1|TRBJ2-1
CASSLTAGGYNEQFF
TGTGCCAGCAGCTTAACGGCAGGGGGATACAATGAGCAGTTCTTC
>few|TRBV30|TRBD2|TRBJ2-1
CAWAYGTTRNINNEQFF
TGTGCCTGGGCATACGGGACTACCAGGAACATCAACAATGAGCAGTTCTTC
>many|TRBV20-1|-|TRBJ1-2
CSASEGGFGYTF
TGCAGTGCTAGTGAGGGGGGCTTTGGCTACACCTTC
>many|TRBV3-1|TRBD2|TRBJ2-1
CASSQGTSMGREQFF
TGTGCCAGCAGCCAAGGGACTAGCATGGGTCGTGAGCAGTTCTTC
>-|TRBV5-1|-|TRBJ2-3
CASSLEPFRDTQYF
TGCGCCAGCAGCTTAGAACCCTTCCGAGATACGCAGTATTTT
>many|TRBV7-2|-|TRBJ2-4
CASSLDTGIAKNIQYF
TGTGCCAGCAGCTTAGACACTGGGATAGCCAAAAACATTCAGTACTTC
>many|TRBV4-2|-|TRBJ2-3
CASSQVRQRASNNGYTDTQYF
TGTGCCAGCAGCCAAGTACGACAGCGGGCGTCCAACAACGGGTACACAGATACGCAGTATTTT
>many|TRBV9|-|TRBJ2-1
CASSVMTGNEQFF
TGTGCCAGCAGCGTGATGACAGGCAATGAGCAGTTCTTC
>-|TRBV10-1|TRBD1|TRBJ1-5
CASSLPLETGTDQPQHF
TGCGCCAGCAGCCTCCCCCTCGAGACAGGGACGGATCAGCCCCAGCATTTT
>many|TRBV20-1|TRBD2|TRBJ2-7
CSARDSKLGLAGEVYEQYF
TGCAGTGCTAGAGATTCGAAACTAGGACTAGCGGGAGAGGTCTACGAGCAGTACTTC
>many|TRBV2|-|TRBJ2-6
CASTAGAGANVLTF
TGTGCCAGTACGGCGGGCGCTGGGGCCAACGTCCTGACTTTC
>-|TRBV2|TRBD1|TRBJ1-1
CASSAGQDLEAFF
TGTGCCAGCAGTGCCGGACAGGACCTTGAAGCTTTCTTT
>-|TRBV7-3|TRBD2|TRBJ2-1
CASSSRLAGAEQFF
TGTGCCAGCAGCTCCCGACTAGCGGGAGCTGAGCAGTTCTTC
>many|TRBV10-2|TRBD1|TRBJ2-5
CASLRGFQETQYF
TGCGCCAGCCTCAGGGGGTTCCAAGAGACCCAGTACTTC
>many|TRBV11-2|-|TRBJ2-3
CASSLPSGASTDTQYF
TGTGCCAGCAGCTTACCGTCAGGCGCCAGCACAGATACGCAGTATTTT
>many|TRBV6-6|-|TRBJ1-6
CASHAKELSPLHF
TGTGCCAGCCATGCGAAGGAGCTCTCACCCCTCCACTTT
>-|TRBV29-1|TRBD1|TRBJ2-2
CSVEQGAQGELFF
TGCAGCGTTGAACAGGGGGCGCAAGGGGAGCTGTTTTTT
>many|TRBV6-1|-|TRBJ2-4
CASSATPGAEALAKNIQYF
TGTGCCAGCAGTGCGACCCCGGGGGCCGAGGCTCTAGCCAAAAACATTCAGTACTTC
>many|TRBV5-1|-|TRBJ2-3
CASSLAEYLGEYF
TGCGCCAGCAGCTTGGCCGAGTACCTTGGGGAGTATTTT
>many|TRBV28|TRBD2|TRBJ2-7
CASSLFAGLGFSYEQYF
TGTGCCAGCAGTTTATTTGCGGGACTAGGGTTTTCCTACGAGCAGTACTTC
>many|TRBV5-1|-|TRBJ2-7
CASSLLQGLSYEQYF
TGCGCCAGCAGCCTCCTACAGGGCCTCTCCTACGAGCAGTACTTC